The 4 T cell receptor beta chains given below trace back to one sample, sequenced in a study of cytomegalovirus exposure and HLA in healthy donors. The PCR ran on 60 Vbeta and 13 Jbeta primers. Generated by immunoSEQ multiplex PCR, the TCRdb table keeps only in-frame clones and is missing some. The table records roughly 120,000 clones, roughly 70% of them present only once. Input material: PBMCs. Receptors originate from a man aged 30 to 39 in good health and CMV-seropositive.

V is TRBV27 and J is TRBJ1-4, with unresolved D. Germline values: CDR1 MNHEY, CDR2 SMNVEV (reference sequence). The CDR3 covers 14 residues. Trimming removed 3 bases at V and 4 bases at J, with 9 bases between. In DNA, the CDR3 is TGTGCCAGCAGTTTTGCAGGCCATAATGAAAAACTGTTTTTT. Translation: CASSFAGHNEKLFF.

The V gene is TRBV6-1, the J gene TRBJ2-3; TRBD2 matches 12 bases. Unmatched junction bases numbered 1, after V lost 2 bases and J lost 4 bases. The CDR3 has 15 residues. Germline CDR1 MNHNS, CDR2 SASEGT. In nucleotides, the CDR3 is TGTGCCAGCAGTGAATCTAGCGGGGGGGCAGATACGCAGTATTTT. Translated, it gives CASSESSGGADTQYF.

The chain recombines TRBV19 with TRBJ1-4; D is perhaps TRBD1 (5 bases). Trimming stripped 6 bases from V and 3 bases from J, with 11 bases between. The V gene's germline CDR1 is LNHDA and CDR2 SQIVND (reference sequence). This CDR3 has 14 residues. CDR3 DNA sequence: TGTGCCAGTAGATCAGGGTTTTCTAATGAAAAACTGTTTTTT. Its translation is CASRSGFSNEKLFF.

This clone was detected only a few times. The chain combines TRBV6-6 with TRBJ1-2; 8 nucleotides align to TRBD1. The CDR3 extends over 12 amino acids. Germline CDR1 and CDR2: MNHNY and SVGAGI (reference sequence). Trimming removed 10 bases from V and 6 bases from J; junction bases left unmatched: 7. CDR3 sequence: CAITTGVDGYTF. The CDR3 nucleotides read TGTGCCATCACGACAGGGGTGGATGGCTACACCTTC.